The 11 T cell receptor beta chains listed next were all sequenced from one sample in a study of blood T cell repertoires in COVID-19. TCRdb keeps only in-frame clones here, not all; method: immunoSEQ multiplex PCR. The sample yields under 130,000 clones, about 88% seen once. The material sequenced was peripheral blood. The origin of the receptors is a human donor in a cohort sampled during active COVID-19.

This clone was counted a single time. J is TRBJ2-3 and V is TRBV29-1, with TRBD2 identical over 7 bases. Germline V lookup: CDR1 SQVTM, CDR2 ANQGSEA. This CDR3 region has 13 residues. V lost 5 bases, J lost 3 bases, and 5 bases stayed unmatched. In DNA form, the CDR3 reads TGCAGCGTTTCCCCAGCGGGGACAGATACGCAGTATTTT. Protein: CSVSPAGTDTQYF.

This chain joins TRBV30 and TRBJ2-7, with 10 positions matching TRBD1. Germline V gene data show CDR1 as GTSNPN and CDR2 as SVGIG (reference sequence). The J segment lost 6 bases and the V segment lost 5 bases, leaving 10 bases of the junction unmatched. The CDR3 has 14 residues. CDR3 nucleotides: TGTGCCTGGGCTATGGGGACAGGGGTAATCGAGCAGTACTTC. This sequence encodes CAWAMGTGVIEQYF.

V usage is TRBV3-1 (or the pseudogene TRBV3-2) and J usage is TRBJ2-3; 8 bases align to TRBD2. The CDR3 length is 15 residues. With V trimmed by 5 bases and J by 3 bases, 7 bases remained unmatched. Germline V CDR1 and CDR2: LGHDT, YNNKEL (reference sequence). CDR3 sequence reads: CASSVGGAGTDTQYF. As DNA, the CDR3 is TGTGCCAGCAGCGTCGGGGGGGCCGGAACAGATACGCAGTATTTT.

This clone turned up a few times. This chain links TRBV11-1 with TRBJ2-5; 9 bases fit TRBD1. The V segment lost 8 bases and the J segment 5 bases; nucleotides outside the gene matches: 12. The V gene's germline CDR1 is SGHAT and CDR2 FQDESV (reference sequence). There are 15 residues in the CDR3. Here the CDR3 DNA reads TGTGCCAGCTCCCGGACAGGGGATAATGGGGAGACCCAGTACTTC. Translated: CASSRTGDNGETQYF.

The CDR3 DNA follows: TGTGCCAGCAGTCCTATACCTGATACGCAGTATTTT. Protein product: CASSPIPDTQYF. The chain has TRBV2 and TRBJ2-3; D unclear. V was trimmed by 5 bases and J by 6 bases, leaving 9 bases between them. Looked up from germline, CDR1 is SNHLY and CDR2 is FYNNEI. The CDR3 is 12 residues long.

In this sample, this clone turned up a few times. As DNA, the CDR3 is TGTGCCAGCATTCCCCGGGGGGGATTTGAGGAAGCTTTCTTT. This gives the protein CASIPRGGFEEAFF. The genes are TRBV5-4 and TRBJ1-1, with D maybe TRBD1 (5 bases). The germline gives CDR1 SGHNT, CDR2 YYREEE (reference sequence). The CDR3 spans 14 residues. The V gene lost 6 bases and the J gene lost 8 bases, with 20 bases spanning the gap.

The rearrangement joins TRBV28 to TRBJ1-1; 7 nucleotides match TRBD1. The V gene end was trimmed by 7 bases and the J gene end by 0 bases; junction bases not matched to a gene: 8. The CDR3 spans 15 residues. The germline gives CDR1 MDHEN, CDR2 SYDVKM. The CDR3, as DNA: TGTGCCAGCAAAGGGCAGGGGGGAATGAACACTGAAGCTTTCTTT. Residues: CASKGQGGMNTEAFF. The whole variable domain, filled in from reference TRBV28 and TRBJ1-1, reads DVKVTQSSRYLVKRTGEKVFLECVQDMDHENMFWYRQDPGLGLRLIYFSYDVKMKEKGDIPEGYSVSREKKERFSLILESASTNQTSMYLCASKGQGGMNTEAFFGQGTRLTVV.

The J gene is TRBJ2-7, the V gene TRBV20-1; 13 positions match TRBD2. The V segment lost 3 bases and the J segment 2 bases; nucleotides outside the gene matches: 10. CDR1 and CDR2 (germline): DFQATT, SNEGSKA (reference sequence). This CDR3 spans 17 amino acids. The CDR3: CSASSGTSGARAYEQYF. CDR3 sequence (DNA): TGCAGTGCTAGTTCTGGGACTAGCGGGGCGCGAGCCTACGAGCAGTACTTC.

The chain is built from TRBV7-8 and TRBJ2-2, with 8 bases that match TRBD2. J gave up 0 bases and V 5 bases, and 5 bases lay outside the gene matches. The germline gives CDR1 SGHVS, CDR2 FQNEAQ. CDR3 length: 16 amino acids. CDR3 sequence reads: CASSQIAGTNTGELFF. CDR3 in DNA: TGTGCCAGCAGCCAAATAGCGGGAACGAACACCGGGGAGCTGTTTTTT.

This chain joins TRBV5-4 and TRBJ1-1, with D maybe TRBD1 (6 bases). V was shortened by 0 bases and J by 0 bases, with 6 bases between the two germline ends. The germline V gene has CDR1 SGHNT and CDR2 YYREEE (reference sequence). The CDR3 covers 14 residues. The CDR3 nucleotides are TGTGCCAGCAGCTTGGGACAGGTGAACACTGAAGCTTTCTTT. Amino acids: CASSLGQVNTEAFF. Full variable domain (missing parts from reference TRBV5-4 and TRBJ1-1): ETGVTQSPTHLIKTRGQQVTLRCSSQSGHNTVSWYQQALGQGPQFIFQYYREEENGRGNFPPRFSGLQFPNYSSELNVNALELDDSALYLCASSLGQVNTEAFFGQGTRLTVV.

The V and J genes are TRBV7-8 and TRBJ2-1, with TRBD1 identical over 7 bases. The CDR3 contains 13 residues. Per the germline V gene, CDR1 is SGHVS and CDR2 is FQNEAQ. With V trimmed by 5 bases and J by 9 bases, 7 bases remained unmatched. CDR3 nucleotide sequence: TGTGCCAGCAGCCTGCGGACAGGATTTGAGCAGTTCTTC. Its protein product is CASSLRTGFEQFF.